This T cell receptor (beta chain) was sequenced for a study of blood T cells in healthy people across ages. The people who gave samples were healthy Caucasians from Russia, aged roughly 6 to 100. Together with a sample-barcoded 5' primer, a J-beta primer mix was included in a second PCR lasting roughly 6 to 12 cycles. Each CDR3 protein gets one entry after TCRdb re-called the 5' RACE reads with MiXCR. The table has about 1.4 million distinct CDR3 sequences, 59% seen once. CDR3 size: 16 residues. Germline V gene sequence: CDR1 ENHRY, CDR2 SYGVKD. The ends were cut back, 2 bases at V and 0 bases at J, with 11 bases in the middle. Points on this clonotype: The antigen remains undetermined.

Study findings and constraints: The study found more naive CD4+ cells and higher diversity in long-lived than aged donors. Naive T cell percentage strongly correlated with TCR beta diversity.

Sequences were obtained from blood. The sequence was obtained from a man between 18 and 29 years old in good health. The rearrangement links TRBV10-3 to TRBJ2-1; D uncertain. The chain's CDR3 is CAISEGRVSSYNEQFF. CDR3 bases: TGTGCCATCAGTGAGGGCAGAGTTAGCTCCTACAATGAGCAGTTCTTC.